This TCR beta chain originates from a study of tumor-infiltrating lymphocytes in primary liver carcinoma. The overall study: Sequencing of the samples generated roughly 3.65 to 7.5 million productive TCRbeta reads, with similar yields across tissue types.

Total RNA and DNA came together from around 20-30 mg of bulk tissue without cell sorting. For each tumor, five separate regions were sampled. Worth noting for this clonotype: Antigen specificity is unknown. Since the CDR3 does not end with the conserved phenylalanine or tryptophan, this likely comes from a read error.

V was cut by 5 bases and J by 5 bases, with 16 bases left in between. The germline V gene encodes CDR1 SGHAT and CDR2 FQNNGV. The CDR3 is 14 amino acids. Starting from approximately 470 ng of total RNA, TCR beta cDNA was produced with a primer in the constant region. It was through three nested multiplex PCR rounds of slightly modified ARM-PCR that TCR beta libraries arose. In the first two PCR rounds, TRBV1-TRBV30 forward primers were paired with a C-beta reverse primer, and each round lasted roughly 10 cycles. TCRdb re-derived calls from the multiplex PCR reads in MiXCR, one entry per CDR3 protein. The sample contains roughly 100,000 distinct CDR3 sequences, around 66% of which appear only once. Study-level results: Tumor specimens were characterized by a significantly higher top-250-clone fraction than blood (p = 0.039). In tumor-adjacent and tumor-blood pairs, overlap was lower than in tumor region pairs.

This receptor was identified in a woman aged 55-70 years with primary liver carcinoma and hepatitis B virus infection. The chain uses TRBV11-2 and TRBJ2-7, with no clear D. Sequenced material: liver tumor tissue from sampling region 2. Subset denoted: tumor region T2, inferior pole. The CDR3 sequence: CASSPIPPIHEQYL. CDR3 DNA sequence: TGTGCCAGCAGCCCGATACCCCCCATCCACGAGCAGTACTTA.